A selection of T cell receptor beta chains follows, all from one sample in a study of blood T cell repertoires in COVID-19. Only in-frame clones appear in the TCRdb table, and some are missing; sequencing was by immunoSEQ multiplex PCR. Of 250,000 or so clones detected, over 75% appear once; the ten largest clones hold about 1.7%. Material for sequencing was PBMCs or T cells enriched from blood (not recorded which). These receptors all stem from a man aged 35 to 55 who had recovered from COVID-19. The CDR3 runs from the conserved cysteine through the conserved F or W. Fields, in order: V gene, clone size, J gene, D gene, CDR3 protein, CDR3 DNA. A D gene is named only where the DNA matches it firmly. Not every row has a clone size; where given, it reads once, few, many or a size class.

TRBV11-3,NA,TRBJ1-1,NA,CASSFDSNLNTEAFF,TGTGCCAGCAGCTTCGACAGCAATTTGAACACTGAAGCTTTCTTT
TRBV19,NA,TRBJ1-2,TRBD1,CASSIRQGGGYTF,TGTGCCAGTAGTATAAGGCAGGGGGGTGGCTACACCTTC
TRBV6-5,NA,TRBJ1-1,NA,CASSYGGNTEAFF,TGTGCCAGCAGTTACGGCGGGAACACTGAAGCTTTCTTT
TRBV7-2,few,TRBJ1-5,TRBD1,CASSSRDRAAYSNQPQHF,TGTGCCAGCAGCTCCCGGGACAGGGCCGCCTATAGCAATCAGCCCCAGCATTTT
TRBV6-2/TRBV6-3,NA,TRBJ2-5,TRBD2,CASSYSQAGDPTLAQYF,TGTGCCAGCAGTTACTCCCAAGCGGGGGACCCCACCTTGGCCCAGTACTTC
TRBV7-6,NA,TRBJ1-6,TRBD1,CASGQGRPYNSPLHF,TGTGCCAGCGGACAGGGACGGCCGTATAATTCACCCCTCCACTTT
TRBV18,NA,TRBJ1-1,TRBD1,CASSLDRAEAFF,TGTGCCAGCTCACTCGACAGGGCTGAAGCTTTCTTT
TRBV19,NA,TRBJ1-1,TRBD1,CASNNRGHTEAFF,TGTGCCAGTAACAACAGGGGCCACACTGAAGCTTTCTTT
TRBV2,NA,TRBJ2-5,NA,CASNPGQALTQYF,TGTGCCAGCAATCCGGGACAAGCTCTGACCCAGTACTTC
TRBV7-2,once,TRBJ1-2,NA,CASSPRDYANYGYTF,TGTGCCAGCAGCCCCAGAGACTACGCTAACTATGGCTACACCTTC
TRBV7-9,NA,TRBJ2-7,NA,CASSLGQGGYEQYF,TGTGCCAGCAGCTTAGGTCAGGGTGGCTACGAGCAGTACTTC
TRBV25-1,NA,TRBJ2-5,TRBD1,CASRSGQGMETQYF,TGTGCCAGCAGATCGGGACAGGGGATGGAGACCCAGTACTTC
TRBV3-1/TRBV3-2,NA,TRBJ1-1,TRBD1,CASSRIGGIRTGTEAFF,TGTGCCAGCAGTCGAATAGGGGGCATAAGGACGGGCACTGAAGCTTTCTTT
TRBV7-8,NA,TRBJ1-2,NA,CASSHRAGNYGYTF,TGTGCCAGCAGCCACCGGGCAGGGAACTATGGCTACACCTTC
TRBV27,NA,TRBJ2-3,TRBD2,CASRLAGYTDTQYF,TGTGCCAGCAGACTAGCGGGATACACAGATACGCAGTATTTT
TRBV5-1,NA,TRBJ2-5,TRBD2,CASSLGLAGGRAQYF,TGCGCCAGCAGCTTGGGACTAGCGGGGGGGCGGGCCCAGTACTTC
TRBV28,NA,TRBJ2-3,TRBD1,CASSSHGTGSPDTQYF,TGTGCCAGCAGTTCCCACGGGACAGGGAGCCCAGATACGCAGTATTTT
TRBV11-2,NA,TRBJ2-5,TRBD2,CASSLGTSGPRLETQYF,TGTGCCAGCAGCTTGGGGACTAGCGGACCGAGGCTAGAGACCCAGTACTTC
TRBV2,NA,TRBJ2-6,TRBD1,CASSQFGTGGSGANVLTF,TGTGCCAGCAGCCAATTCGGGACAGGGGGTTCCGGGGCCAACGTCCTGACTTTC
TRBV10-1,NA,TRBJ2-1,NA,CATTGTINNEQFF,TGCGCCACTACCGGGACAATAAACAATGAGCAGTTCTTC
TRBV5-8,NA,TRBJ1-5,NA,CASNPGHGNQPQHF,TGTGCCAGCAACCCGGGACACGGCAATCAGCCCCAGCATTTT
TRBV19,NA,TRBJ1-2,TRBD1,CASSGPGQAGYGYTF,TGTGCCAGTAGTGGACCGGGACAGGCTGGGTATGGCTACACCTTC
TRBV18,NA,TRBJ2-3,TRBD1,CASSRTGATDTQYF,TGTGCCAGCTCACGGACAGGGGCCACAGATACGCAGTATTTT
TRBV5-1,NA,TRBJ2-2,TRBD1,CASSHGQGRTGELFF,TGCGCCAGCAGCCACGGACAGGGGCGGACCGGGGAGCTGTTTTTT
TRBV27,NA,TRBJ1-5,TRBD1,CASMRSAVTGSVTGQPQHF,TGTGCCAGCATGAGGTCGGCCGTGACAGGGTCGGTGACGGGTCAGCCCCAGCATTTT
TRBV19,NA,TRBJ1-1,NA,CASSIKYMNTEAFF,TGTGCCAGTAGTATTAAGTACATGAACACTGAAGCTTTCTTT
TRBV24-1,NA,TRBJ2-5,TRBD2,CATGFGGRGTRETQYF,TGTGCCACCGGATTCGGGGGCCGCGGGACTAGAGAGACCCAGTACTTC
TRBV21-1,NA,TRBJ2-3,NA,CASSKKLDRAPDTDTQYF,TGTGCCAGCAGCAAAAAGCTGGACAGGGCCCCTGACACAGATACGCAGTATTTT
TRBV19,NA,TRBJ2-4,NA,CASSIWDKKDIQYF,TGTGCCAGTAGTATTTGGGACAAAAAAGACATTCAGTACTTC
TRBV20-1,NA,TRBJ1-1,TRBD1,CSASYPDRDTEAFF,TGCAGTGCTAGTTACCCCGACAGGGACACTGAAGCTTTCTTT
TRBV25-1,NA,TRBJ2-1,NA,CASRQTDYNEQFF,TGTGCCAGCAGACAGACAGACTACAATGAGCAGTTCTTC
TRBV5-1,NA,TRBJ2-3,TRBD1,CASRLLIGAGGDTDTQYF,TGCGCCAGCCGTTTGCTTATTGGGGCAGGGGGCGACACAGATACGCAGTATTTT
TRBV5-6,NA,TRBJ2-1,NA,CASSSTGYERNEQFF,TGTGCCAGCAGTTCGACGGGATACGAACGGAATGAGCAGTTCTTC
TRBV11-2,NA,TRBJ1-3,NA,CASVTPVGQVGYGNTIYF,TGTGCCAGCGTAACCCCGGTGGGGCAAGTCGGGTATGGAAACACCATATATTTT
TRBV12-3/TRBV12-4,NA,TRBJ1-4,NA,CASSFPPEKLFF,TGTGCCAGCAGTTTCCCCCCAGAAAAACTGTTTTTT
TRBV10-3,once,TRBJ2-7,TRBD2,CAISRGGVEQYF,TGTGCCATCAGTCGGGGGGGGGTCGAGCAGTACTTC
TRBV7-9,NA,TRBJ2-3,TRBD2,CASSSRLAGEPDTQYF,TGTGCCAGCAGCTCAAGACTAGCGGGAGAACCAGATACGCAGTATTTT
TRBV5-4,NA,TRBJ1-2,TRBD1,CASSLGTATNYGYTF,TGTGCCAGCAGCCTCGGGACAGCAACTAACTATGGCTACACCTTC
TRBV7-2,NA,TRBJ2-1,NA,CASSPGVGYNEQFF,TGTGCCAGCAGCCCAGGGGTGGGGTACAATGAGCAGTTCTTC
TRBV6-5,once,TRBJ2-2,TRBD2,CASSGLAGGDGELFF,TGTGCCAGCTCAGGACTAGCGGGAGGGGACGGGGAGCTGTTTTTT
TRBV28,NA,TRBJ2-7,NA,CASSLRKSYEQYF,TGTGCCAGCAGTCTCAGGAAATCCTACGAGCAGTACTTC